Included here is one TCR beta chain sequence, with context. Antigen specificity is unknown. Sequencing was performed with immunoSEQ multiplex PCR; in TCRdb, only in-frame clones are kept and a portion is missing. The sample yields about 13,000 clones, about 63% seen once. The record originates from a study of tumor-infiltrating lymphocytes in localized non-small cell lung cancer. Study at large: Each patient gave resected tumor and non-adjacent uninvolved lung tissue. General study results and limits: Immunotypes IM1 and IM2 had similar TCR-derived T-cell fractions. Technical variation could not be separated from intratumor heterogeneity here. TCR sequencing covered a subset of patients with enough tissue.

Per the germline V gene, CDR1 is MNHEY and CDR2 is SMNVEV (reference sequence). With 6 bases removed from V and 3 bases from J, the gap between germline ends came to 11 bases. This CDR3 is built from 13 residues. The TCR was taken from a human donor with non-small cell lung cancer. V gene TRBV27 combines with J gene TRBJ1-1; no reliable D call. Sample: lung tumor tissue. The CDR3 is CASSWGVDTEAFF. CDR3 in DNA: TGTGCCAGCAGCTGGGGAGTAGACACTGAAGCTTTCTTT.